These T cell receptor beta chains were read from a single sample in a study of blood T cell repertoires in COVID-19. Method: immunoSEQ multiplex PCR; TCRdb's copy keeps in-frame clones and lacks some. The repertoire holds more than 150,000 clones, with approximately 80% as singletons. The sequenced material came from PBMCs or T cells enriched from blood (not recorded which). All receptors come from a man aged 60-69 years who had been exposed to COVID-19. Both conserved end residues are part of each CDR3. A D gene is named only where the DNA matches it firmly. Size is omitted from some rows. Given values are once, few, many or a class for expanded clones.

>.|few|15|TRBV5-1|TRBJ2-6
CASSRRDSGANVLTF
TGCGCCAGCAGCCGCAGGGATTCTGGGGCCAACGTCCTGACTTTC
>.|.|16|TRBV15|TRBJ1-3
CATSRDLGDSGNTIYF
TGTGCCACCAGCAGAGATCTAGGGGACTCTGGAAACACCATATATTTT
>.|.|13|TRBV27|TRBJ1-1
CASTDRLNTEAFF
TGTGCCAGTACAGACAGGTTGAACACTGAAGCTTTCTTT
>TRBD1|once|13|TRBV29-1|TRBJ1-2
CSVDDRGLYGYTF
TGCAGCGTTGATGACAGGGGTCTCTATGGCTACACCTTC
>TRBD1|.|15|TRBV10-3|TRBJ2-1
CAISESGGQYNEQFF
TGTGCCATCAGTGAGTCAGGGGGCCAGTACAATGAGCAGTTCTTC
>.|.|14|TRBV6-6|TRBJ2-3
CASSYSLFTDTQYF
TGTGCCAGCAGTTACTCACTGTTCACAGATACGCAGTATTTT
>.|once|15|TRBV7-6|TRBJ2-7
CASSLSGGSSYEQYF
TGTGCCAGCAGCCTGAGTGGAGGGTCCTCCTACGAGCAGTACTTC
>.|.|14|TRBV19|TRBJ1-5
CASSEQGTNQPQHF
TGTGCCAGTAGTGAACAGGGAACTAATCAGCCCCAGCATTTT
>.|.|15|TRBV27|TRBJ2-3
CASSLRGSGTDTQYF
TGTGCCAGCAGTTTACGAGGGAGCGGCACAGATACGCAGTATTTT
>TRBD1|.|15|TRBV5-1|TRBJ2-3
CASSVNRGGTDTQYF
TGCGCCAGCAGCGTAAACAGGGGTGGGACAGATACGCAGTATTTT
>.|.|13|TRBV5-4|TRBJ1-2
CASSSATPGGYTF
TGTGCCAGCAGCTCTGCTACCCCGGGAGGCTACACCTTC
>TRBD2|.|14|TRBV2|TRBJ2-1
CASRLASSYNEQFF
TGTGCCAGCAGACTAGCGAGCTCCTACAATGAGCAGTTCTTC
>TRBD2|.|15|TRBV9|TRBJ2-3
CASSVEGGRANTQYF
TGTGCCAGCAGCGTAGAGGGCGGGAGGGCGAATACGCAGTATTTT
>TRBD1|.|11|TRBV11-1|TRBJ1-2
CASSSDRGGTF
TGTGCCAGCAGCTCCGACAGGGGAGGCACCTTC